Listed here is a single T cell receptor (beta chain). The repertoire was sequenced with immunoSEQ multiplex PCR; TCRdb's copy has only in-frame clones and lacks some. The repertoire includes some 100,000 clones, roughly nine tenths of them detected once, and 0.82% sits in the top ten. This CDR3 is 15 amino acids long. V lost 3 bases, J lost 1 base, and 5 bases stayed unmatched. Germline loops: CDR1 MNHEY, CDR2 SMNVEV (reference sequence). These data are taken from a study of OX40 agonist ivuxolimab in advanced cancers. This TCR derives from an adult with an advanced solid tumor such as melanoma, head and neck, liver or kidney cancer. The sample in question was CD4+ or CD8+ T cells sorted from blood, obtained in a trial of the OX40 agonist ivuxolimab. The chain joins TRBV27 to TRBJ2-5, with 7 bases lining up with TRBD2. The CDR3: CASSFVGRGQETQYF. For the CDR3, the DNA is TGTGCCAGCAGTTTTGTGGGGAGGGGCCAAGAGACCCAGTACTTC.